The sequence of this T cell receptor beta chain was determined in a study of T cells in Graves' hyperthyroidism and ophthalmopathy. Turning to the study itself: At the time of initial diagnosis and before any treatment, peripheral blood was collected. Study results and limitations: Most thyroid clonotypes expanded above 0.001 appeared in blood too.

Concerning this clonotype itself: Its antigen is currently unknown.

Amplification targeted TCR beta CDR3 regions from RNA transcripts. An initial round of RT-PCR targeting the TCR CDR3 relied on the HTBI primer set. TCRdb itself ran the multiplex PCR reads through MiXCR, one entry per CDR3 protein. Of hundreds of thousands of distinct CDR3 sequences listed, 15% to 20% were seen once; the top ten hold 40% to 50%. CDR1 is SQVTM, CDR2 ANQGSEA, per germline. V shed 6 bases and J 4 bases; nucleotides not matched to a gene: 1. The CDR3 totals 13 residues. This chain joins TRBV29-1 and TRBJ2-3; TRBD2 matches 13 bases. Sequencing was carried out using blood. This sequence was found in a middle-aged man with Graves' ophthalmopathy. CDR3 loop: CSVTSGGPDTQYF. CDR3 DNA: TGCAGCGTGACTAGCGGGGGGCCAGATACGCAGTATTTT.